This T cell receptor (beta chain) emerged from a study of T cell responses to AZD1222 COVID-19 vaccine. General study findings and limits: Dominant at 160-218 and 743-854, vaccine-associated CD4 TCRs also spanned spike. Donors skewed white British and female; clonal diversity was possibly underestimated.

Note on this clone: What it recognizes is unknown.

The protocol was immunoSEQ multiplex PCR, while the TCRdb copy is restricted to in-frame clones and leaves out a portion. The repertoire holds more than 80,000 clones, roughly nine tenths seen once, with roughly 2.4% in the top ten. Researchers grouped second doses given at about 4 or about 12 weeks into one pool. Germline loops: CDR1 SGHAT, CDR2 FQNNGV. This CDR3 comprises 16 residues. V lost 0 bases, J lost 0 bases, and 12 bases lay in between. The rearrangement uses TRBV11-2 and TRBJ2-7; D is perhaps TRBD1 (6 bases). This receptor was obtained from an adult who received the AZD1222 COVID-19 vaccine. The source was peripheral blood, collected 28 days after the second AZD1222 dose. CDR3 coding DNA: TGTGCCAGCAGCTTAGACAGGGGAAGGAGCTCCTACGAGCAGTACTTC. It codes for CASSLDRGRSSYEQYF.